This TCR beta chain appears in the sequencing data of a study of blood T cell repertoires in COVID-19. Study information: COVID-19 samples from acute and convalescent phases originated in the United States, Italy and Spain. PBMCs, B-cell-depleted T cells, or T cells provided the cDNA or gDNA that made up the material.

Those enrolled in Seattle joined during active infection and were followed longitudinally afterward. The CDR3 length is 16 residues. CDR1 SGHVS and CDR2 FQNEAQ come from the germline V gene. Trimming cost V 5 bases and J 1 base; bases outside gene matches: 8. This clone appeared a few times. Authors' processing steps: How many nucleated cells were present was estimated from reference gene primer amplification. Profiled with immunoSEQ multiplex PCR; TCRdb holds only in-frame clones, not every one. The V and J calls and clone size are taken from that table; D and trimming were inferred from the DNA. Of 200,000 to 300,000 clones in the sample, more than 75% were seen once.

The receptor comes from a woman aged 55-75 years with COVID-19, enrolled during active disease. V and J are TRBV7-8 and TRBJ1-3; 7 positions match TRBD1. What was sequenced was peripheral blood. CDR3 sequence reads: CASSEIRGRSGNTIYF. The CDR3 nucleotides are TGTGCCAGCAGCGAAATCAGGGGGAGGTCTGGAAACACCATATATTTT.